This TCR beta chain emerged from a study of control samples from healthy donors and cancer patients (TCRdb year 2020). The method behind the library was the immunoSEQ multiplex PCR assay. The source is immuneACCESS, and TCRdb retained only in-frame sequences with V and J called. Part of the clones is not carried over; for the studies checked, unresolved V genes explain less than half of this, and the remainder is unexplained. This sample holds 200,000 to 250,000 clones; roughly 94% were observed only once. Approximately 1.4% of the sample is in the top ten clones. This clone turned up a few times. Its target antigen remains unknown. No much larger clone exists at a distance of one base, and base qualities are not known. Sequencing was performed on blood. The clonotype comes from a man aged 45 to 65 in good health.

The sequence in DNA is TGTGCCAGCTCACCAGGACAGGCCCCCGGGGAGCTGTTTTTT. This codes for CASSPGQAPGELFF. The V and J segments used are TRBV18 and TRBJ2-2; 7 nucleotides in the junction match TRBD1. V trim: 2 bases; J trim: 6 bases; unmatched bases: 3. The germline V gene supplies CDR1 KGHSH and CDR2 LQKENI. The CDR3, from cysteine to phenylalanine, totals 14 residues. Of the read, only the CDR3 DNA is kept; its 42 bases are in frame from base 1.